These 22 T cell receptor beta chains were all obtained from the same sample, sequenced in a study of Ad26.COV2.S vaccination and SARS-CoV-2 variants. Documented treatment: roughly 19 received Ad26.COV2.S at low or high dose, single or two shots; a few received placebo; per-sample allocation not given. On day 63 after the first injection, vaccine and placebo recipients gave samples. Assay used: immunoSEQ multiplex PCR; TCRdb lists only in-frame clones, some missing. In the table there are around 420,000 clones, roughly 90% of which are singletons. The specimen comprised peripheral blood, sampled in a trial of Ad26.COV2.S vaccine versus placebo. All receptors come from a person aged 18-60 years who received the Ad26.COV2.S COVID-19 vaccine or a placebo.

The chain couples TRBV5-1 to TRBJ2-3; a weak D match, TRBD2 (6 bases). V shed 5 bases and J shed 4 bases, with 14 bases lying between them. The germline V gene encodes CDR1 SGHRS and CDR2 YFSETQ. This CDR3 comprises 14 residues. CDR3 amino acids: CASRSEGASDTQYF. The CDR3 nucleotides read TGCGCCAGCAGGTCGGAGGGCGCATCAGATACGCAGTATTTT.

The genes are TRBV28 and TRBJ1-5; D is perhaps TRBD1 (5 bases). Trimming shortened V by 2 bases and J by 2 bases, and 7 bases separated the two germline ends. Germline loops: CDR1 MDHEN, CDR2 SYDVKM. CDR3 size: 14 residues. The CDR3 DNA reads TGTGCCAGCAGTTTAGGGGCAGGCAATCAGCCCCAGCATTTT. Amino acids: CASSLGAGNQPQHF.

The count of this clone is one. The rearrangement joins TRBV9 to TRBJ2-7; TRBD1 matches at 10 bases. The V and J ends lost 3 bases and 3 bases, in that order; junction bases with no gene match: 15. This CDR3 has 18 residues. The germline CDR1 and CDR2 sequences are SGDLS and YYNGEE. CDR3 DNA: TGTGCCAGCAGCGCAGGACAGGGGGGCCAAAAAATAAACTACGAGCAGTACTTC. Translated: CASSAGQGGQKINYEQYF.

The chain links TRBV7-3 to TRBJ2-1, with TRBD1 matching 7 bases. The CDR3 has 15 residues. J lost 6 bases, V lost 5 bases, and 10 bases had no gene match. The germline V gene encodes CDR1 SGHTA and CDR2 FQGTGA. The CDR3 loop reads CASSPGQGVFNEQFF. The CDR3 DNA reads as TGTGCCAGCAGCCCCGGCCAGGGGGTATTCAATGAGCAGTTCTTC.

The CDR3 spells CASSFWAGGDTDTQYF. CDR3 in DNA: TGTGCCAGCAGCTTTTGGGCGGGGGGGGACACAGATACGCAGTATTTT. This sequence joins TRBV7-2 and TRBJ2-3; 9 bases match TRBD2. The CDR3 loop spans 16 amino acids. Germline assignment: CDR1 SGHTA and CDR2 FQGNSA. Trimming at V came to 3 bases and at J to 2 bases, leaving 6 bases not matched to a gene.

The genes are TRBV13 and TRBJ1-5, with D perhaps TRBD1 (5 bases). This CDR3 has 13 residues. Germline CDR1 PRHDT, CDR2 FYEKMQ (reference sequence). V shed 4 bases and J shed 6 bases, with 10 bases lying between them. CDR3 residues: CASSSGTVQPQHF. The CDR3 bases are TGTGCCAGCAGCTCAGGGACGGTTCAGCCCCAGCATTTT.

This chain uses TRBV7-2 with TRBJ1-3; D not certain. Germline V gene data show CDR1 as SGHTA and CDR2 as FQGNSA. The CDR3 has 13 amino acids. V lost 6 bases, J lost 6 bases, and 12 bases lay in between. CDR3 region: CASSYDGVNTIYF. The CDR3 nucleotides read TGTGCCAGCAGTTACGACGGGGTAAACACCATATATTTT.

The chain uses TRBV3-1 (or the pseudogene TRBV3-2) and TRBJ2-5, with unresolved D. The CDR3 extends over 14 amino acids. From germline, CDR1 is LGHDT and CDR2 YNNKEL (reference sequence). V was trimmed by 0 bases and J by 0 bases, leaving 5 bases between them. CDR3 in DNA: TGTGCCAGCAGCCAAGACGTCTACCAAGAGACCCAGTACTTC. Amino acids: CASSQDVYQETQYF.

The chain joins TRBV18 to TRBJ1-2; TRBD1 matches at 9 bases. Per germline, CDR1 KGHSH and CDR2 LQKENI. The CDR3 has 15 amino acids. J lost 2 bases, V lost 2 bases, and 3 bases had no gene match. The CDR3 DNA follows: TGTGCCAGCTCACCAAAACAGGGGGCAAACTATGGCTACACCTTC. This encodes CASSPKQGANYGYTF.

This sequence joins TRBV12-3 or TRBV12-4 and TRBJ2-7; no definite D call. This CDR3 spans 11 amino acids. Trimming cost V 5 bases and J 1 base, with 3 bases left between them. The CDR3 DNA reads as TGTGCCAGCAGTATATCCTACGAGCAGTACTTC. Protein sequence: CASSISYEQYF.

Ten or more counts support this clone. J is TRBJ1-6 and V is TRBV28; a possible D gene is TRBD1 (5 bases). V was shortened by 7 bases and J by 9 bases, with 19 bases between the two germline ends. The germline V gene has CDR1 MDHEN and CDR2 SYDVKM. The CDR3 length is 15 residues. DNA of the CDR3: TGTGCCAGCATGCCGTCAAGGGGTTTGGTTTCACCCCTCCACTTT. It codes for CASMPSRGLVSPLHF. Supplemented by reference TRBV28 and TRBJ1-6, the full variable domain reads DVKVTQSSRYLVKRTGEKVFLECVQDMDHENMFWYRQDPGLGLRLIYFSYDVKMKEKGDIPEGYSVSREKKERFSLILESASTNQTSMYLCASMPSRGLVSPLHFGNGTRLTVT.

This sequence joins TRBV3-1 (or the pseudogene TRBV3-2) and TRBJ2-7; tentative D call: TRBD2 (6 bases). Germline V gives CDR1 LGHDT, CDR2 YNNKEL (reference sequence). CDR3 length: 14 residues. Trimming pared 1 base from V and 6 bases from J, leaving 13 bases between. The CDR3 coding sequence is TGTGCCAGCAGCCAAGTTAGCGGCTCCGGCGAGCAGTACTTC. Protein product: CASSQVSGSGEQYF.

This chain links TRBV11-2 with TRBJ2-4; possible D gene TRBD1, 6 bases. There are 18 residues in the CDR3. The V gene's germline CDR1 is SGHAT and CDR2 FQNNGV. V gave up 0 bases and J gave up 1 base, with 16 bases separating them. CDR3 residues: CASSLDRDTLTAKNIQYF. CDR3 coding DNA: TGTGCCAGCAGCTTAGATCGGGACACCCTGACGGCCAAAAACATTCAGTACTTC.

A word on this clone: This same CDR3 is encoded by further DNA sequences in the sample. V gene TRBV6-5 combines with J gene TRBJ2-7; 7 nucleotides agree with TRBD1. Germline loops: CDR1 MNHEY, CDR2 SVGAGI. The CDR3 length is 12 residues. V lost 8 bases and J lost 2; bases outside the gene matches: 3. The DNA of the CDR3 is TGTGCCAGCCGACAGGGTACCTACGAGCAGTACTTC. It specifies CASRQGTYEQYF.

The rearrangement joins TRBV6-6 to TRBJ2-7; weak D call: TRBD1 (6 bases). This CDR3 spans 17 amino acids. V was pared by 5 bases and J by 5 bases, with 25 bases between. The V gene's germline CDR1 is MNHNY and CDR2 SVGAGI (reference sequence). The CDR3 DNA reads as TGTGCCAGCAGTCGTCCTTCCAGGGGAGACCTCCAGCACGAGCAGTACTTC. This translates into CASSRPSRGDLQHEQYF.

The chain uses TRBV2 and TRBJ2-2; D possibly corresponds to TRBD1 (5 bases). CDR1 SNHLY and CDR2 FYNNEI come from the germline V gene. The CDR3 covers 17 residues. V was trimmed by 4 bases and J by 1 base, leaving 16 bases between them. The DNA for the CDR3 is TGTGCCAGCAGTGGAATAGGGGCCTCTTTGAACACCGGGGAGCTGTTTTTT. Translation gives CASSGIGASLNTGELFF.

V is TRBV3-1 (or the pseudogene TRBV3-2) and J is TRBJ2-3; D is uncertain. The V gene's germline CDR1 is LGHDT and CDR2 YNNKEL (reference sequence). V shed 0 bases and J shed 3 bases, with 13 bases lying between them. This CDR3 is 16 amino acids long. This CDR3 is CASSQDKRRVTDTQYF. For the CDR3, the DNA is TGTGCCAGCAGCCAAGATAAGCGACGGGTAACAGATACGCAGTATTTT.

This chain uses TRBV18 with TRBJ1-3; 9 nucleotides agree with TRBD1. The CDR3 is made up of 16 amino acids. The germline V gene has CDR1 KGHSH and CDR2 LQKENI. The ends lost 3 bases at V and 3 bases at J; junction bases unmatched: 6. The CDR3 DNA is TGTGCCAGCTCACCGATTTCGACAGGGGGTGGAAACACCATATATTTT. This gives the protein CASSPISTGGGNTIYF.

The chain combines TRBV5-4 with TRBJ1-2, with TRBD1 matching 9 bases. Germline CDR1 reads SGHNT; CDR2 reads YYREEE (reference sequence). This CDR3 has 17 amino acids. The ends lost 4 bases at V and 2 bases at J; junction bases unmatched: 12. CDR3 in amino acids: CASSPGQGAASNYGYTF. CDR3 DNA: TGTGCCAGCAGCCCGGGACAGGGCGCGGCGTCGAACTATGGCTACACCTTC.

This clone has only a few counts. J is TRBJ2-1 and V is TRBV7-9, with 9 bases aligning to TRBD2. The germline V gene has CDR1 SEHNR and CDR2 FQNEAQ (reference sequence). The CDR3 covers 15 residues. Trimming at V came to 6 bases and at J to 9 bases, leaving 12 bases not matched to a gene. The CDR3: CASSLGAGLAAEQFF. Here the CDR3 DNA reads TGTGCCAGCAGTCTAGGAGCGGGACTAGCCGCTGAGCAGTTCTTC.

The V gene is TRBV6-5, the J gene TRBJ2-5, with unresolved D. Germline V CDR1 and CDR2: MNHEY, SVGAGI. V lost 2 bases and J 1 base, leaving 8 bases between the germline ends. The CDR3 loop spans 14 amino acids. Here the CDR3 DNA reads TGTGCCAGCAGTTACGGGCAGGCCCAAGAGACCCAGTACTTC. Translation gives CASSYGQAQETQYF.

The gene calls are TRBV6-5 and TRBJ1-2; no reliable D call. The CDR3 loop spans 15 amino acids. Germline V gene lookup returns CDR1 MNHEY and CDR2 SVGAGI. V was trimmed by 5 bases and J by 5 bases, leaving 18 bases between them. This chain's CDR3 is CASSTRNEQRYGYTF. CDR3 sequence (DNA): TGTGCCAGCAGTACCCGTAACGAACAGAGGTATGGCTACACCTTC.